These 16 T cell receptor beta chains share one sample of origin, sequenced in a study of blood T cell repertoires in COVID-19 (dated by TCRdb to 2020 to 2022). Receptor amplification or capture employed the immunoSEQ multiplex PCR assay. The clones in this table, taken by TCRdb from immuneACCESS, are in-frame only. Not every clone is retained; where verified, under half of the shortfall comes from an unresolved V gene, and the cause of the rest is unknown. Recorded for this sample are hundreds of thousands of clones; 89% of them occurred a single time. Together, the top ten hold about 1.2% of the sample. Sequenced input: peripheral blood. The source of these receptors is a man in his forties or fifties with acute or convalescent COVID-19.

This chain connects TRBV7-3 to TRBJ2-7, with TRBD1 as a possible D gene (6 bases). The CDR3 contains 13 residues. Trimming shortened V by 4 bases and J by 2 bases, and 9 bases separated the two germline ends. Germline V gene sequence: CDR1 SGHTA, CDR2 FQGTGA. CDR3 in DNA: TGTGCCAGCAGCTCCCCAGGGGCCTACGAGCAGTACTTC. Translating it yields CASSSPGAYEQYF.

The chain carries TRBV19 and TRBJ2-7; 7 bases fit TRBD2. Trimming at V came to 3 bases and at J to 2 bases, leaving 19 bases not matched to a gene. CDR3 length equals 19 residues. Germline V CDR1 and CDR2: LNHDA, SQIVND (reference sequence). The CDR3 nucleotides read TGTGCCAGTAGTATCGGCCTCCCCTATGCAGCGGGGCATGCCTACGAGCAGTACTTC. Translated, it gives CASSIGLPYAAGHAYEQYF. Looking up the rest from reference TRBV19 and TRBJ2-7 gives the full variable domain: DGGITQSPKYLFRKEGQNVTLSCEQNLNHDAMYWYRQDPGQGLRLIYYSQIVNDFQKGDIAEGYSVSREKKESFPLTVTSAQKNPTAFYLCASSIGLPYAAGHAYEQYFGPGTRLTVT.

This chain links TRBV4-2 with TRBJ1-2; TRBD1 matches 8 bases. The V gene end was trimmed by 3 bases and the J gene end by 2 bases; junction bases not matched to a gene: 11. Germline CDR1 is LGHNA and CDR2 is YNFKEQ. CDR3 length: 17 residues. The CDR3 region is CASSQIDRGRVNYGYTF. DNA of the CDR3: TGTGCCAGCAGCCAGATTGACAGGGGACGCGTGAACTATGGCTACACCTTC.

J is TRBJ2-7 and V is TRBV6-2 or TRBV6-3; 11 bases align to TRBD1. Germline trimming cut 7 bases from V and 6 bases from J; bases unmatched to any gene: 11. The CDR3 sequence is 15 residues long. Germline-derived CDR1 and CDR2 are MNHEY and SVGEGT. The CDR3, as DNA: TGTGCCAGCACCCCGTTCAGGACAGGGGGCGTCGAGCAGTACTTC. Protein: CASTPFRTGGVEQYF.

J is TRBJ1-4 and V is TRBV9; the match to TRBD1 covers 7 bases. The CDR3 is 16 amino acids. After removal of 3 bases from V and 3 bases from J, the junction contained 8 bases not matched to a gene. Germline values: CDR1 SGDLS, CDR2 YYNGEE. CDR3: CASSAFPGQPNEKLFF. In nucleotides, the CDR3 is TGTGCCAGCAGCGCATTCCCGGGACAGCCTAATGAAAAACTGTTTTTT. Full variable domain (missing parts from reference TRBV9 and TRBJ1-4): DSGVTQTPKHLITATGQRVTLRCSPRSGDLSVYWYQQSLDQGLQFLIQYYNGEERAKGNILERFSAQQFPDLHSELNLSSLELGDSALYFCASSAFPGQPNEKLFFGSGTQLSVL.

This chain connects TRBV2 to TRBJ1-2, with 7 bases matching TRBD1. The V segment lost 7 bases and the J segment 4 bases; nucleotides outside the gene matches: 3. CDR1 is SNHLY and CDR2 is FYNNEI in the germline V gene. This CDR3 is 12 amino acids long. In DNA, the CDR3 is TGTGCCAGCAAGGGGGCTGGCTATGGCTACACCTTC. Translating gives CASKGAGYGYTF.

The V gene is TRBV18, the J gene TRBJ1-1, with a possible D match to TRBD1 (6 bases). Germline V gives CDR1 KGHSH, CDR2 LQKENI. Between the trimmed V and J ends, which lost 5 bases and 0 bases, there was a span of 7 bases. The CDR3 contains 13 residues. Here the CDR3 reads CASSGGLNTEAFF. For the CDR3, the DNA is TGTGCCAGCTCAGGGGGCCTGAACACTGAAGCTTTCTTT.

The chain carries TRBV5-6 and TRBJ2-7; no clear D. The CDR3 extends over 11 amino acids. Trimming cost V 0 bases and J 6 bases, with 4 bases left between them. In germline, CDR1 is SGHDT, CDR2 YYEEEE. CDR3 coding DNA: TGTGCCAGCAGCTTGGCGGGCGAGCAGTACTTC. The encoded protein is CASSLAGEQYF. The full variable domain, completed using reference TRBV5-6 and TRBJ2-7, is DAGVTQSPTHLIKTRGQQVTLRCSPKSGHDTVSWYQQALGQGPQFIFQYYEEEERQRGNFPDRFSGHQFPNYSSELNVNALLLGDSALYLCASSLAGEQYFGPGTRLTVT.

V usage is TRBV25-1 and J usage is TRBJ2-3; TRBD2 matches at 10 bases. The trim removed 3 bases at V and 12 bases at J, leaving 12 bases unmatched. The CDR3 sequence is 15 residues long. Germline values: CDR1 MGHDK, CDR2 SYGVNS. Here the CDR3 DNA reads TGTGCCAGCAGTGAGCTTAGCGGGGGGCTTGAGTTCCAGTATTTT. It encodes CASSELSGGLEFQYF.

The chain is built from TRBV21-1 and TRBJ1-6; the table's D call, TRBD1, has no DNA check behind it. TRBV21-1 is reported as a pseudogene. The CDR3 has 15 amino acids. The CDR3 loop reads CASSNLQGFNSPLHF. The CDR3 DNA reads TGTGCCAGCAGCAACTTACAGGGGTTTAATTCACCCCTCCACTTT.

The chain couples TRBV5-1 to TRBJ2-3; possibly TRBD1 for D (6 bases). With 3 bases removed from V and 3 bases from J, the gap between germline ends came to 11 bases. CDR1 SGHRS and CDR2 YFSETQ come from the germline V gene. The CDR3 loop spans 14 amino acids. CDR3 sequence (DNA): TGCGCCAGCAGCTACAGGGAAACGACAGATACGCAGTATTTT. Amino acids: CASSYRETTDTQYF.

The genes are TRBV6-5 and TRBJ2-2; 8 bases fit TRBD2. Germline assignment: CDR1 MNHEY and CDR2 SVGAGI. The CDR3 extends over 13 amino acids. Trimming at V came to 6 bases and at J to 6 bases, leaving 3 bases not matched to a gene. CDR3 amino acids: CASSGRVSGELFF. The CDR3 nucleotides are TGTGCCAGCAGCGGGAGGGTATCCGGGGAGCTGTTTTTT.

CDR3 sequence (DNA): TGTGCCAGCAGCCTTGACAGGGGCTCCTACAATGAGCAGTTCTTC. Translating gives CASSLDRGSYNEQFF. The rearrangement joins TRBV5-4 to TRBJ2-1; 8 bases agree with TRBD1. Germline-derived CDR1 and CDR2 are SGHNT and YYREEE (reference sequence). V lost 4 bases and J lost 0; bases outside the gene matches: 3. CDR3 length: 15 residues.

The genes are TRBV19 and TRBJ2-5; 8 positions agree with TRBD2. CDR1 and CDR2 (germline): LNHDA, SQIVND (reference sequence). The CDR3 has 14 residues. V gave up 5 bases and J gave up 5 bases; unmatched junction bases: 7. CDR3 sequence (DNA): TGTGCCAGTAGTTCTCGGGGGGGCTCGGAGACCCAGTACTTC. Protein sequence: CASSSRGGSETQYF. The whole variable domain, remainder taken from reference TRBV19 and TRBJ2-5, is DGGITQSPKYLFRKEGQNVTLSCEQNLNHDAMYWYRQDPGQGLRLIYYSQIVNDFQKGDIAEGYSVSREKKESFPLTVTSAQKNPTAFYLCASSSRGGSETQYFGPGTRLLVL.

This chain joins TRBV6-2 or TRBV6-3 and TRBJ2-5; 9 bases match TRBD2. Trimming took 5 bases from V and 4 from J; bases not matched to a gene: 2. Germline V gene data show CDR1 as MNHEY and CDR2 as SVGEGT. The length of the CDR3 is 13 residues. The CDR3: CASSVSGRETQYF. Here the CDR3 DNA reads TGTGCCAGCAGTGTTAGCGGGAGAGAGACCCAGTACTTC.

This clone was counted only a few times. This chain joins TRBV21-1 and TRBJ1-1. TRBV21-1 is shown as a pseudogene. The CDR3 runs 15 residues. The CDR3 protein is CASSKEEEGPTEAFF. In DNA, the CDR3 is TGTGCCAGCAGCAAAGAGGAGGAAGGGCCCACTGAAGCTTTCTTT.